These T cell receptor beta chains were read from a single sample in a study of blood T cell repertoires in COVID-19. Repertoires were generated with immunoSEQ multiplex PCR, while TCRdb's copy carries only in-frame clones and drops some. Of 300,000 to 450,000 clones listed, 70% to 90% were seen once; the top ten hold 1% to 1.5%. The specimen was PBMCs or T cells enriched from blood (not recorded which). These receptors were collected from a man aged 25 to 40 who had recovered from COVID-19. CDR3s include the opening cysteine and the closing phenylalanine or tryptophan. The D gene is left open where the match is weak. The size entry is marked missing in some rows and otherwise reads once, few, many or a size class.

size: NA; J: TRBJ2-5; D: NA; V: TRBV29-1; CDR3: CSGGGTFQETQYF; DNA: TGCAGCGGTGGGGGGACTTTTCAAGAGACCCAGTACTTC
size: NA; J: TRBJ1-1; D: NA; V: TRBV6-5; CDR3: CASSYSAGNTEAFF; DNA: TGTGCCAGCAGTTACTCGGCAGGTAACACTGAAGCTTTCTTT
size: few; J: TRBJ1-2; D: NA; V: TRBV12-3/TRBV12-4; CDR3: CASSIDSYGYTF; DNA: TGTGCCAGCAGTATCGACAGTTATGGCTACACCTTC
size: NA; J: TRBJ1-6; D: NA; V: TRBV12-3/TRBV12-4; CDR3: CASNNRARSPLHF; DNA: TGTGCCAGCAACAACAGGGCGCGGTCACCCCTCCACTTT
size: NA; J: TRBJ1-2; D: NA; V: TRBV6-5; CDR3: CASSDLPRDGYTF; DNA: TGTGCCAGCAGCGACCTCCCCAGGGATGGCTACACCTTC
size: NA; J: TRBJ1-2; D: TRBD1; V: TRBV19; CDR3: CASSTDRAESGYTF; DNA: TGTGCCAGTAGTACCGACAGGGCAGAGTCTGGCTACACCTTC
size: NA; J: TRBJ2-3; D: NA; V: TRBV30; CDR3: CAWSVELAQYF; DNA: TGTGCCTGGAGTGTAGAGCTCGCGCAGTATTTT
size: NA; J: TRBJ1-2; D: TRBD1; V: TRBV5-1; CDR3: CASSLAQQGVGRNYGYTF; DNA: TGCGCCAGCAGCTTGGCCCAGCAGGGGGTGGGTCGGAACTATGGCTACACCTTC
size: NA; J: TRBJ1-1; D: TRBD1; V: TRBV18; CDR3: CASSPRDRGPGTEAFF; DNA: TGTGCCAGCTCGCCCCGGGACAGGGGGCCGGGAACTGAAGCTTTCTTT
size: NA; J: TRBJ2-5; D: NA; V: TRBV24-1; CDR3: CATSDSRGQETQYF; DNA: TGTGCCACCAGTGATTCTAGGGGCCAAGAGACCCAGTACTTC
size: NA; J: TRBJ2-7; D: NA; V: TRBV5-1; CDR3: CASSLAYGTPYEQYF; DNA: TGCGCCAGCAGCTTGGCCTACGGGACACCTTACGAGCAGTACTTC
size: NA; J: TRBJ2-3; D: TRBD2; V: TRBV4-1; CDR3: CASSQDPGGLTDTQYF; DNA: TGCGCCAGCAGCCAAGATCCGGGGGGGCTCACAGATACGCAGTATTTT
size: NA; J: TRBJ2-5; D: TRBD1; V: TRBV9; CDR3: CASSANPGGWQETQYF; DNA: TGTGCCAGCAGCGCCAACCCAGGGGGCTGGCAAGAGACCCAGTACTTC
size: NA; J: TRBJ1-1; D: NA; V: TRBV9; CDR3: CASSGDRFRTEAFF; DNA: TGTGCCAGCAGCGGCGACAGGTTTCGGACTGAAGCTTTCTTT
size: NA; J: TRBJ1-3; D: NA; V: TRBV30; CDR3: CAWNAAGTGNTIYF; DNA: TGTGCCTGGAATGCGGCAGGGACTGGAAACACCATATATTTT
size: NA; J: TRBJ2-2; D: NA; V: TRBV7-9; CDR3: CASSLSVVAGELFF; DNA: TGTGCCAGCAGCTTAAGTGTAGTGGCCGGGGAGCTGTTTTTT
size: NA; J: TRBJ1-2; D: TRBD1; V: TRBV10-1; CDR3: CASRYGQDPIDYGYTF; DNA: TGCGCCAGCAGATACGGACAGGACCCTATTGACTATGGCTACACCTTC
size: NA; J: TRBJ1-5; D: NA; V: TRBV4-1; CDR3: CASSLGHGGNEGNQPQHF; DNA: TGCGCCAGCAGCCTCGGTCACGGGGGAAACGAGGGCAATCAGCCCCAGCATTTT
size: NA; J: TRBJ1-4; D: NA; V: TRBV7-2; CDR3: CASSLVPQEKLFF; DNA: TGTGCCAGCAGCTTGGTTCCCCAGGAAAAACTGTTTTTT
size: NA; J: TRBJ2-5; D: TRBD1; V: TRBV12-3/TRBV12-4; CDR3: CASAQGSGGTQYF; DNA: TGTGCCAGTGCACAAGGTTCAGGGGGGACCCAGTACTTC
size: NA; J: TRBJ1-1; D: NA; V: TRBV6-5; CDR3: CASKLSGLYTEAFF; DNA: TGTGCCAGCAAGTTGTCAGGGCTCTACACTGAAGCTTTCTTT
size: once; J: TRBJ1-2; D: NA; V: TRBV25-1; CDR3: CASSEYNRVGYGYTF; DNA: TGTGCCAGCAGTGAATATAACAGGGTTGGCTATGGCTACACCTTC
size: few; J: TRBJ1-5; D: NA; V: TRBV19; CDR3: CASSRTSFMGSNQPQHF; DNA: TGTGCCAGTAGTCGGACATCCTTCATGGGTAGCAATCAGCCCCAGCATTTT